The clone carrying this T cell receptor beta chain was counted a single time. The CDR3 runs 12 residues. The ends were cut back, 8 bases at V and 5 bases at J, with 10 bases in the middle. Germline V CDR1 and CDR2: SNHLY, FYNNEI. The sample belongs to a study of T cells in Graves' hyperthyroidism and ophthalmopathy. Amplified TCR beta CDR3 regions came from RNA transcripts. During a first-round RT-PCR of the TCR CDR3, the HTBI primer set was used. TCRdb re-called the multiplex PCR reads with MiXCR, one entry per CDR3 protein. The sample has 700,000 or so distinct CDR3 sequences, less than 20% seen once.

Material: blood. The rearrangement links TRBV2 to TRBJ1-5; weak D call: TRBD1 (6 bases). This TCR was sampled from a man younger than 35 with Graves' hyperthyroidism. The CDR3: CASGGGDQPQHF. In nucleotides, the CDR3 is TGTGCCAGCGGAGGGGGGGATCAGCCCCAGCATTTT.